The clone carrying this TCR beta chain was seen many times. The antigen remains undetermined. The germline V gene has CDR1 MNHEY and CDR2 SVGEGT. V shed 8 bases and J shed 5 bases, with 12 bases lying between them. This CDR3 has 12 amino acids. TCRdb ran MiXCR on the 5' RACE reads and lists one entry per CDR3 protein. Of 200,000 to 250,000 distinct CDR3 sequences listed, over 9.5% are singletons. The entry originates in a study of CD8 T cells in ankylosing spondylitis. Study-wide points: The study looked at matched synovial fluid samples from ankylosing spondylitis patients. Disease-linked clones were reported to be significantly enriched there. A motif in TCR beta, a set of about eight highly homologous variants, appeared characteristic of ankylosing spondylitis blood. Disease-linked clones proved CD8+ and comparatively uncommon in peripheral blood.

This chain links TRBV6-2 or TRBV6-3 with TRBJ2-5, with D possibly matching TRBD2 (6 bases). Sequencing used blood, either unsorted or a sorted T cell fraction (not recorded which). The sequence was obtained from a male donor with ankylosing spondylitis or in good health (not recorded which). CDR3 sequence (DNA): TGTGCCAGCTCGGGGACTCACGAGACCCAGTACTTC. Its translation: CASSGTHETQYF.